A selection of T cell receptor beta chains follows, all from one sample in a study of CD8 T cells in ankylosing spondylitis. One entry per CDR3 protein results from TCRdb running MiXCR on the 5' RACE reads. The repertoire includes a few hundred thousand distinct CDR3 sequences, around 10% of them detected once, and more than 7% sits in the top ten. The source material was blood, either unsorted or a sorted T cell fraction (not recorded which). The source of these receptors is a female donor with ankylosing spondylitis or in good health (not recorded which). CDR3s include the opening cysteine and the closing phenylalanine or tryptophan. The order of the fields is D gene, clone size, V gene, J gene, CDR3 DNA, CDR3 protein. A D gene is named only where the DNA matches it firmly. The listing skips clone size in some rows; elsewhere it reads once, few, many or a size class.

d_gene: .
abundance: many
v_gene: TRBV7-9
j_gene: TRBJ1-1
CDR3nt: TGTGCCAGCAGCTTAGGAAGCATGAACACTGAAGCTTTCTTT
CDR3aa: CASSLGSMNTEAFF

d_gene: .
abundance: many
v_gene: TRBV20-1
j_gene: TRBJ2-2
CDR3nt: TGCAGTGCCAATAGGGATTCCGGGGAGCTGTTTTTT
CDR3aa: CSANRDSGELFF

d_gene: .
abundance: few
v_gene: TRBV11-2
j_gene: TRBJ1-2
CDR3nt: TGTGCCAGCAGCTTAGCCAGCGGGGGGATTAACTATGGCTACACCTTC
CDR3aa: CASSLASGGINYGYTF

d_gene: .
abundance: .
v_gene: TRBV19
j_gene: TRBJ1-4
CDR3nt: TGTGCCAGTAGTACTCAGAGGGCGCGGACTAATGAAAAACTGTTTTTT
CDR3aa: CASSTQRARTNEKLFF

d_gene: .
abundance: many
v_gene: TRBV7-2
j_gene: TRBJ2-5
CDR3nt: TGTGCCAGCAGCTTAACCCAAGAGACCCAGTACTTC
CDR3aa: CASSLTQETQYF

d_gene: .
abundance: many
v_gene: TRBV5-1
j_gene: TRBJ1-1
CDR3nt: TGCGCCAGCAGCTCCTCAGGGAACACTGAAGCTTTCTTT
CDR3aa: CASSSSGNTEAFF

d_gene: TRBD2
abundance: .
v_gene: TRBV5-1
j_gene: TRBJ2-3
CDR3nt: TGCGCCAGCAGCTCGAGCCCCGAAGCGGGACTGACAGATACGCAGTATTTT
CDR3aa: CASSSSPEAGLTDTQYF

d_gene: .
abundance: many
v_gene: TRBV7-2
j_gene: TRBJ2-4
CDR3nt: TGTGCCAGCAGCGACCCAGGAGGTTGGAACATTCAGTACTTC
CDR3aa: CASSDPGGWNIQYF

d_gene: TRBD1
abundance: few
v_gene: TRBV28
j_gene: TRBJ1-1
CDR3nt: TGTGCCAGCATCTTAAGCGGGACAGTTGAAGCTTTCTTT
CDR3aa: CASILSGTVEAFF

d_gene: .
abundance: many
v_gene: TRBV7-9
j_gene: TRBJ1-1
CDR3nt: TGTGCCAGCAGCTGGGGACAGAACACTGAAGCTTTCTTT
CDR3aa: CASSWGQNTEAFF

d_gene: .
abundance: many
v_gene: TRBV29-1
j_gene: TRBJ2-5
CDR3nt: TGCAGCGTTGAATTCGGGGGAGAAGAGACCCAGTACTTC
CDR3aa: CSVEFGGEETQYF

d_gene: .
abundance: few
v_gene: TRBV6-1
j_gene: TRBJ1-5
CDR3nt: TGTGCCAGCAGTACGAATGCAGGGCGTGATCAGCCCCAGCATTTT
CDR3aa: CASSTNAGRDQPQHF

d_gene: .
abundance: few
v_gene: TRBV25-1
j_gene: TRBJ2-3
CDR3nt: TGTGCCAGCAGTGAATCACGGGGGCCGTCCACAGATACGCAGTATTTT
CDR3aa: CASSESRGPSTDTQYF

d_gene: TRBD2
abundance: many
v_gene: TRBV20-1
j_gene: TRBJ2-2
CDR3nt: TGCAGTGCACATCTAGCGGGGGGTAACACCGGGGAGCTGTTTTTT
CDR3aa: CSAHLAGGNTGELFF

d_gene: .
abundance: .
v_gene: TRBV20-1
j_gene: TRBJ2-1
CDR3nt: TGCAGTGCCCAAGGGCTCCAGGACTCGATCTATCGGTCCTACAATGAGCAGTTCTTC
CDR3aa: CSAQGLQDSIYRSYNEQFF

d_gene: .
abundance: many
v_gene: TRBV5-1
j_gene: TRBJ1-1
CDR3nt: TGCGCCAGCAGCTTGGGGGCAGCGAGATACACTGAAGCTTTCTTT
CDR3aa: CASSLGAARYTEAFF

d_gene: .
abundance: many
v_gene: TRBV6-5
j_gene: TRBJ2-4
CDR3nt: TGTGCCAGCAGTTCTCGTGGGAGCTTAATGGACATTCAGTACTTC
CDR3aa: CASSSRGSLMDIQYF

d_gene: .
abundance: many
v_gene: TRBV5-1
j_gene: TRBJ1-3
CDR3nt: TGCGCCAGCAGCTTGCTCGCCGCCACCCCTGGAAACACCATATATTTT
CDR3aa: CASSLLAATPGNTIYF

d_gene: .
abundance: .
v_gene: TRBV15
j_gene: TRBJ1-1
CDR3nt: TGTGCCACCAGCATTGGGGGGACTGAAGCTTTCTTT
CDR3aa: CATSIGGTEAFF

d_gene: .
abundance: few
v_gene: TRBV28
j_gene: TRBJ2-7
CDR3nt: TGTGCCAGCACCCAGAATCGGGGAACAGACAGGAATTACGAGCAGTACTTC
CDR3aa: CASTQNRGTDRNYEQYF

d_gene: .
abundance: few
v_gene: TRBV29-1
j_gene: TRBJ2-5
CDR3nt: TGCAGCGCCCCCGGACAGCTCCAAGAGACCCAGTACTTC
CDR3aa: CSAPGQLQETQYF

d_gene: .
abundance: many
v_gene: TRBV7-2
j_gene: TRBJ1-1
CDR3nt: TGTGCCAGCAGCCCCCGGGTTCGGGGAACTGAAGCTTTCTTT
CDR3aa: CASSPRVRGTEAFF

d_gene: TRBD2
abundance: .
v_gene: TRBV5-1
j_gene: TRBJ2-5
CDR3nt: TGCGCCAGCAGCTCCGGGACTAGCGGACAAGAGACCCAGTACTTC
CDR3aa: CASSSGTSGQETQYF

d_gene: .
abundance: few
v_gene: TRBV5-1
j_gene: TRBJ2-1
CDR3nt: TGCGCCAGCAAACAGGGAATCTTAGGCAATGAGCAGTTCTTC
CDR3aa: CASKQGILGNEQFF

d_gene: .
abundance: .
v_gene: TRBV18
j_gene: TRBJ2-7
CDR3nt: TGTGCCAGCTCACCAGTCTTAGGTTCCAATTCCTACGAGCAGTACTTC
CDR3aa: CASSPVLGSNSYEQYF

d_gene: TRBD1
abundance: .
v_gene: TRBV7-9
j_gene: TRBJ2-3
CDR3nt: TGTGCCATCCCGCCCCCGGGACAGTCCACAGATACGCAGTATTTT
CDR3aa: CAIPPPGQSTDTQYF

d_gene: .
abundance: many
v_gene: TRBV7-2
j_gene: TRBJ2-3
CDR3nt: TGTGCCAGCAGCTTAGATCCAGGGAAATTTGATACGCAGTATTTT
CDR3aa: CASSLDPGKFDTQYF

d_gene: .
abundance: many
v_gene: TRBV28
j_gene: TRBJ2-4
CDR3nt: TGTGCCAGCAGTTTATGGGGTAGCCACCTAGCCAAAAACATTCAGTACTTC
CDR3aa: CASSLWGSHLAKNIQYF

d_gene: .
abundance: .
v_gene: TRBV20-1
j_gene: TRBJ2-1
CDR3nt: TGCTGTGCTAAGGGGCCCCCTACAAATTGGGTCCTCAATGAGCAGTTCTTC
CDR3aa: CCAKGPPTNWVLNEQFF

d_gene: .
abundance: many
v_gene: TRBV20-1
j_gene: TRBJ2-3
CDR3nt: TGCAGTGCGAGTGTGGAGCGGCCCACAGATACGCAGTATTTT
CDR3aa: CSASVERPTDTQYF

d_gene: .
abundance: many
v_gene: TRBV2
j_gene: TRBJ1-6
CDR3nt: TGTGCCAGCAGTGAAGGGGTGCTGGGTCATAATTCACCCCTCCACTTT
CDR3aa: CASSEGVLGHNSPLHF

d_gene: .
abundance: .
v_gene: TRBV20-1
j_gene: TRBJ2-3
CDR3nt: TGCAGTGCTAGGGACCCCCAAGGAGCAGACTCTCATACGCAGTATTTT
CDR3aa: CSARDPQGADSHTQYF

d_gene: .
abundance: many
v_gene: TRBV29-1
j_gene: TRBJ1-6
CDR3nt: TGCAGCGTTGAAATCGGACCCACCCTCCACTTT
CDR3aa: CSVEIGPTLHF

d_gene: TRBD2
abundance: few
v_gene: TRBV5-1
j_gene: TRBJ2-3
CDR3nt: TGCGCCAGCAGCTTGGGGGCTAGCGGGAGCACAGATACGCAGTATTTT
CDR3aa: CASSLGASGSTDTQYF

d_gene: TRBD1
abundance: many
v_gene: TRBV20-1
j_gene: TRBJ2-7
CDR3nt: TGCAGCACAGGGGAGTCCTACGAGCAGTACTTC
CDR3aa: CSTGESYEQYF

d_gene: TRBD1
abundance: .
v_gene: TRBV28
j_gene: TRBJ1-6
CDR3nt: TGTGCCAGCAACAGGGACAGCTATAATTCACCCCTCCACTTT
CDR3aa: CASNRDSYNSPLHF

d_gene: .
abundance: many
v_gene: TRBV7-2
j_gene: TRBJ2-7
CDR3nt: TGTGCCAGCAGCTTAACAGGGGGGGACTACGAGCAGTACTTC
CDR3aa: CASSLTGGDYEQYF

d_gene: .
abundance: few
v_gene: TRBV10-3
j_gene: TRBJ2-1
CDR3nt: TGTGCCATCAGCCAGGAGACAGGAATCAATGAGCAGTTCTTC
CDR3aa: CAISQETGINEQFF

d_gene: TRBD2
abundance: many
v_gene: TRBV15
j_gene: TRBJ2-7
CDR3nt: TGTGCCACCAGCAGAGCCGGGACTAGCAAAGAGCAGTACTTC
CDR3aa: CATSRAGTSKEQYF

d_gene: .
abundance: few
v_gene: TRBV4-3
j_gene: TRBJ2-1
CDR3nt: TGCGCCAGCAGCCAAGATGCAGGGAGCTCCTACAATGAGCAGTTCTTC
CDR3aa: CASSQDAGSSYNEQFF

d_gene: .
abundance: many
v_gene: TRBV20-1
j_gene: TRBJ2-7
CDR3nt: TGCAGTGCTAGAGAGGACCGCGCGGGGAGCTCCTACGAGCAGTACTTC
CDR3aa: CSAREDRAGSSYEQYF

d_gene: .
abundance: .
v_gene: TRBV12-3/TRBV12-4
j_gene: TRBJ1-3
CDR3nt: TGTGCCAGCAGTTTTAACAGCCAAGGAAACACCATATATTTT
CDR3aa: CASSFNSQGNTIYF

d_gene: .
abundance: .
v_gene: TRBV5-1
j_gene: TRBJ2-5
CDR3nt: TGCGCCAGCAGCTTGGGGCTACACGACCAAGAGACCCAGTACTTC
CDR3aa: CASSLGLHDQETQYF